This T cell receptor beta chain was sequenced during a study of blood T cell repertoires in COVID-19. Study-level information: The United States, Italy and Spain were the sources of the acute and convalescent COVID-19 samples.

Germline lookup yields CDR1 SGDLS and CDR2 YYNGEE. The CDR3 sequence is 18 residues long. The junction had 10 bases not matched to a gene; V was cut back by 0 bases and J by 4 bases. Method: immunoSEQ multiplex PCR; TCRdb's copy keeps in-frame clones and lacks some. The sample carries some 38,000 clones, approximately 90% recorded once. This clonotype was obtained from a woman aged 25 to 45 in a cohort sampled during active COVID-19. This chain uses TRBV9 with TRBJ2-2, with 9 bases aligning to TRBD2. The sequencing sample was made of peripheral blood. The CDR3 nucleotides read TGTGCCAGCAGCGTAGTTTCCTTAGCGGGAGTAGGCACCGGGGAGCTGTTTTTT. Its protein product is CASSVVSLAGVGTGELFF.